A single TCR beta chain is shown here with its context. The data belong to a study of glioma-infiltrating T cells after dendritic cell vaccination. Some clones are missing from TCRdb's copy, which holds only in-frame ones; the method was immunoSEQ multiplex PCR. The sample holds 50,000 to 55,000 clones, roughly 90% seen once. Germline assignment: CDR1 SGDLS and CDR2 YYNGEE. The CDR3 length is 14 residues. The ends were cut back, 0 bases at V and 8 bases at J, with 14 bases in the middle. The time point was: after dendritic cell vaccination, including at tumor progression/relapse. The sequenced sample was blood, obtained after dendritic cell vaccination. The receptor comes from a human donor with glioblastoma. The rearrangement uses TRBV9 and TRBJ1-2; tentative D call: TRBD1 (5 bases). The CDR3, as DNA: TGTGCCAGCAGCGTAGCGGGGGATAGGGAAGGCTACACCTTC. Translation: CASSVAGDREGYTF.